These 20 T cell receptor beta chains came from one sample sequenced in a study of spatial heterogeneity in lung cancer. Sample time point: blood at routine non-recurrence follow-up after resection. TCRdb itself ran the 5' RACE reads through MiXCR, one entry per CDR3 protein. Of nearly 95,000 distinct CDR3 sequences in the sample, 15% to 20% are singletons; the top ten hold 21%. Sample: PBMCs, taken at follow-up. These receptors came from a male donor with early-stage non-small cell lung cancer.

The chain links TRBV10-3 to TRBJ2-1; a weak D match, TRBD2 (6 bases). V was trimmed by 4 bases and J by 10 bases, leaving 11 bases between them. The germline gives CDR1 ENHRY, CDR2 SYGVKD. The CDR3 loop spans 12 amino acids. This CDR3 is CAISAGRSEQFF. For the CDR3, the DNA is TGTGCCATCAGTGCCGGGAGATCCGAGCAGTTCTTC.

This chain uses TRBV2 with TRBJ2-7, with D possibly being TRBD2 (5 bases). The V and J ends lost 6 bases and 4 bases respectively, with 7 bases between them. Germline V gene sequence: CDR1 SNHLY, CDR2 FYNNEI. The CDR3 contains 11 residues. The DNA for the CDR3 is TGTGCCAGCAGGGAGGCGTACGAGCAGTACTTC. This sequence encodes CASREAYEQYF.

This clonotype turned up a few times. The genes are TRBV3-1 and TRBJ2-7, with D maybe TRBD1 (6 bases). The CDR3 covers 15 residues. Trimming cost V 6 bases and J 1 base, with 16 bases left between them. Looked up from germline, CDR1 is LGHDT and CDR2 is YNNKEL (reference sequence). CDR3 region: CASSLTGEKSYEQYF. The CDR3 DNA reads as TGTGCCAGCAGTCTGACAGGTGAAAAATCCTACGAGCAGTACTTC.

The genes are TRBV24-1 and TRBJ2-1, with 8 bases matching TRBD1. V dropped 3 bases and J dropped 0; count of bases not matched to a gene: 3. Germline loops: CDR1 KGHDR, CDR2 SFDVKD. CDR3 length: 16 residues. Here the CDR3 DNA reads TGTGCCACCAGTGATGCGGACAGGGTCTCCTACAATGAGCAGTTCTTC. Encoded protein: CATSDADRVSYNEQFF.

This clonotype has just a few counts. This sequence joins TRBV30 and TRBJ2-2, with D perhaps TRBD1 or TRBD2 (5 bases each). The CDR3 covers 14 residues. In germline, CDR1 is GTSNPN, CDR2 SVGIG (reference sequence). Trimming pared 5 bases from V and 6 bases from J, leaving 16 bases between. The CDR3 reads CAWGSGTEAGELFF. DNA of the CDR3: TGTGCCTGGGGATCCGGGACCGAGGCCGGGGAGCTGTTTTTT.

The V call is TRBV19, the J call TRBJ2-1; maybe TRBD1 (6 bases). CDR1 and CDR2 from the germline V gene are LNHDA and SQIVND (reference sequence). The V and J ends lost 6 bases and 3 bases respectively, with 12 bases between them. This CDR3 spans 14 amino acids. The chain's CDR3 is CASRSGTHYNEQFF. The CDR3 bases are TGTGCCAGTAGGTCCGGGACACACTACAATGAGCAGTTCTTC.

Ten or more counts support this clonotype. The V gene is TRBV18, the J gene TRBJ2-3; D gene ambiguous. The V end lost 5 bases, the J end lost 2 bases, and 2 bases lay between the germline ends. The CDR3 length is 11 residues. The V gene's germline CDR1 is KGHSH and CDR2 LQKENI. The CDR3 region has the DNA TGTGCCAGCTCATACACAGATACGCAGTATTTT. As protein: CASSYTDTQYF. Together with reference TRBV18 and TRBJ2-3, the CDR3 gives the full variable domain: NAGVMQNPRHLVRRRGQEARLRCSPMKGHSHVYWYRQLPEEGLKFMVYLQKENIIDESGMPKERFSAEFPKEGPSILRIQQVVRGDSAAYFCASSYTDTQYFGPGTRLTVL.

The sample holds many counts of this clonotype. V usage is TRBV27 and J usage is TRBJ2-6; TRBD1 is a possible D gene (5 bases). The CDR3 is 17 residues long. Germline-derived CDR1 and CDR2 are MNHEY and SMNVEV (reference sequence). Trimming left V 6 bases short and J 1 base short, with 16 bases between. CDR3 DNA: TGTGCCAGCAGCCGTACCCAACAGGTGTCTGGGGCCAACGTCCTGACTTTC. The encoded protein is CASSRTQQVSGANVLTF.

This clonotype was detected many times. The chain recombines TRBV12-3 or TRBV12-4 with TRBJ1-1; D perhaps matches TRBD1 (5 bases). Trimming removed 9 bases from V and 2 bases from J, with 13 bases in between. There are 13 residues in the CDR3. CDR3 sequence (DNA): TGTGCCAGTTCCGGGACGGCCAACACTGAAGCTTTCTTT. Translation gives CASSGTANTEAFF.

This chain joins TRBV6-5 and TRBJ1-2; no definite D call. Germline assignment: CDR1 MNHEY and CDR2 SVGAGI. The CDR3 has 13 residues. Trimming took off 6 bases at V and 3 bases at J, with 11 bases between the two ends. The CDR3 loop is CASSEAAYYGYTF. The DNA for the CDR3 is TGTGCCAGCAGCGAAGCTGCCTACTATGGCTACACCTTC.

This clonotype has only a few counts. The chain uses TRBV10-3 and TRBJ2-1; D is perhaps TRBD1 (6 bases). Deletions cut 4 bases from V and 6 bases from J, with 16 bases between. The CDR3 is 15 residues long. Germline assignment: CDR1 ENHRY and CDR2 SYGVKD. As DNA, the CDR3 is TGTGCCATCAGTGCCGACAGGTCTATGGTCAATGAGCAGTTCTTC. Translated, it gives CAISADRSMVNEQFF.

J is TRBJ1-3 and V is TRBV5-1, with D hard to call. The CDR3 spans 14 residues. CDR1 SGHRS and CDR2 YFSETQ come from the germline V gene. The V gene lost 0 bases and the J gene lost 2 bases, with 6 bases spanning the gap. The CDR3 DNA reads as TGCGCCAGCAGCTTGGACAGCACTGGAAACACCATATATTTT. Its protein product is CASSLDSTGNTIYF.

The J gene is TRBJ2-3, the V gene TRBV18; D is unresolved. This CDR3 contains 14 residues. V was cut by 2 bases and J by 3 bases, with 9 bases left in between. The germline V gene encodes CDR1 KGHSH and CDR2 LQKENI. CDR3 in DNA: TGTGCCAGCTCACCATCGCCTCCTACAGATACGCAGTATTTT. Amino acids: CASSPSPPTDTQYF. The entire variable domain, with the rest obtained from reference TRBV18 and TRBJ2-3, is as follows: NAGVMQNPRHLVRRRGQEARLRCSPMKGHSHVYWYRQLPEEGLKFMVYLQKENIIDESGMPKERFSAEFPKEGPSILRIQQVVRGDSAAYFCASSPSPPTDTQYFGPGTRLTVL.

Only a few counts were recorded for this clonotype. The chain carries TRBV20-1 and TRBJ1-1; the D is unclear. Deletions cut 3 bases from V and 3 bases from J, with 14 bases between. The CDR3 totals 14 residues. In germline, CDR1 is DFQATT, CDR2 SNEGSKA (reference sequence). CDR3 DNA sequence: TGCAGTGCTAGGGATCGGGTAATCTACACTGAAGCTTTCTTT. Amino acids: CSARDRVIYTEAFF.

This chain connects TRBV5-1 to TRBJ1-4; a possible D gene is TRBD1 (6 bases). CDR1 is SGHRS, CDR2 YFSETQ, per germline. The CDR3 sequence is 15 residues long. The germline V and J ends were trimmed by 4 bases and 6 bases, with 16 bases remaining between them. The CDR3 bases are TGCGCCAGCAGCCAAGGGGGGCGCGCGGATGAAAAACTGTTTTTT. Its translation is CASSQGGRADEKLFF.

This clonotype was recorded at least ten times. The rearrangement uses TRBV10-3 and TRBJ2-3; TRBD2 aligns across 12 bases. The J segment lost 3 bases and the V segment lost 8 bases, leaving 3 bases of the junction unmatched. This CDR3 is built from 14 residues. The V gene's germline CDR1 is ENHRY and CDR2 SYGVKD. CDR3 loop: CAIATSGGTDTQYF. The CDR3 coding sequence is TGTGCCATCGCCACTAGCGGGGGGACAGATACGCAGTATTTT.

In nucleotides, the CDR3 is TGTGCCAGCTCACCAAAGGCAGTCACAGATACGCAGTATTTT. Protein sequence: CASSPKAVTDTQYF. J is TRBJ2-3 and V is TRBV18; D remains unclear. Germline V gene data show CDR1 as KGHSH and CDR2 as LQKENI. Deletions cut 2 bases from V and 2 bases from J, with 8 bases between. The CDR3 has 14 residues. Combining the CDR3 with reference TRBV18 and TRBJ2-3 gives the whole variable domain NAGVMQNPRHLVRRRGQEARLRCSPMKGHSHVYWYRQLPEEGLKFMVYLQKENIIDESGMPKERFSAEFPKEGPSILRIQQVVRGDSAAYFCASSPKAVTDTQYFGPGTRLTVL.

CDR3 region: CASSLTSGRLGDTQYF. The CDR3 coding sequence is TGTGCCAGCAGCCTCACTTCGGGGCGGCTCGGAGATACGCAGTATTTT. V is TRBV4-2 and J is TRBJ2-3; perhaps D is TRBD1 or TRBD2 (5 bases each). Germline V gene data show CDR1 as LGHNA and CDR2 as YNFKEQ. The CDR3 sequence is 16 residues long. Trimming shortened V by 4 bases and J by 5 bases, and 19 bases separated the two germline ends.

This clonotype was detected a few times. This chain joins TRBV4-1 and TRBJ2-2; TRBD1 might be the D (7 bases). Germline V gene lookup returns CDR1 MGHRA and CDR2 YSYEKL. CDR3 size: 14 residues. The ends were cut back, 0 bases at V and 15 bases at J, with 17 bases in the middle. The CDR3 DNA sequence: TGCGCCAGCAGCCAAGATAGACAGGGCGCGGGGTTGTTTTTT. Translation gives CASSQDRQGAGLFF.

The chain couples TRBV7-2 to TRBJ2-1; TRBD1 agrees at 12 bases. Germline CDR1 reads SGHTA; CDR2 reads FQGNSA. The junction had 15 bases not matched to a gene; V was cut back by 5 bases and J by 10 bases. This CDR3 has 17 amino acids. The CDR3 region has the DNA TGTGCCAGCAGCCCTCGGCCCGGGACAGGGGGCGCGAGGGAGCAGTTCTTC. It yields the protein CASSPRPGTGGAREQFF.